The 22 T cell receptor beta chains reported below all come from one sample, sequenced in a study of blood T cell repertoires in COVID-19. Repertoires were generated with immunoSEQ multiplex PCR, while TCRdb's copy carries only in-frame clones and drops some. The sample includes 30,000 to 35,000 clones, 93% seen only once; the top ten take around 5.5%. The sample comprised peripheral blood. The receptors come from a human donor in a cohort sampled during active COVID-19.

As concerns this clone: The same CDR3 is also encoded by other DNA sequences in this sample. This chain links TRBV4-1 with TRBJ1-5; the match to TRBD1 covers 10 bases. V was pared by 3 bases and J by 4 bases, with 3 bases of the junction left unmatched. Germline assignment: CDR1 MGHRA and CDR2 YSYEKL. The CDR3 runs to 15 residues. The CDR3, as DNA: TGCGCCAGCAGCCAGGGACAGGGGTCTAATCAGCCCCAGCATTTT. Encoded protein: CASSQGQGSNQPQHF.

This clone was detected only a few times. The V gene is TRBV7-9, the J gene TRBJ2-1; D ambiguous. The CDR3 has 14 amino acids. Trimming shortened V by 5 bases and J by 9 bases, and 17 bases separated the two germline ends. CDR1 SEHNR and CDR2 FQNEAQ come from the germline V gene (reference sequence). The CDR3 loop reads CASSPGAQMSEQFF. The CDR3 DNA sequence: TGTGCCAGCAGCCCGGGTGCCCAGATGAGTGAGCAGTTCTTC.

The chain combines TRBV6-5 with TRBJ1-5, with D unresolved. Trimming stripped 3 bases from V and 0 bases from J, with 9 bases between. Per germline, CDR1 MNHEY and CDR2 SVGAGI. The CDR3 is made up of 15 amino acids. The CDR3 sequence: CASSYGPVSNQPQHF. The CDR3 DNA is TGTGCCAGCAGTTATGGGCCGGTTAGCAATCAGCCCCAGCATTTT.

The V and J genes are TRBV5-1 and TRBJ2-3; no clear D gene. CDR3 length: 14 amino acids. V was pared by 0 bases and J by 2 bases, with 7 bases between. Germline-derived CDR1 and CDR2 are SGHRS and YFSETQ. Written as DNA, the CDR3 is TGCGCCAGCAGCTTGGCCCCCTCCACAGATACGCAGTATTTT. Protein product: CASSLAPSTDTQYF.

The rearrangement uses TRBV20-1 and TRBJ2-3; 9 bases line up with TRBD2. Germline V lookup: CDR1 DFQATT, CDR2 SNEGSKA (reference sequence). V shed 3 bases and J 4 bases; nucleotides not matched to a gene: 17. This CDR3 region has 18 residues. CDR3 nucleotides: TGCAGTGCTAGTCCCCTCAGGTCCAATAGCGGGAGTGCAGATACGCAGTATTTT. This translates into CSASPLRSNSGSADTQYF.

The chain carries TRBV7-6 and TRBJ2-2; D is perhaps TRBD2 (5 bases). V was clipped by 5 bases and J by 3 bases, with 16 bases between them. The CDR3 spans 16 residues. Germline V CDR1 and CDR2: SGHVS, FNYEAQ. CDR3 DNA sequence: TGTGCCAGCAGCCCCGAAGCGAGGGCCGACACCGGGGAGCTGTTTTTT. It codes for CASSPEARADTGELFF. The whole variable domain, filled in from reference TRBV7-6 and TRBJ2-2, reads GAGVSQSPRYKVTKRGQDVALRCDPISGHVSLYWYRQALGQGPEFLTYFNYEAQQDKSGLPNDRFSAERPEGSISTLTIQRTEQRDSAMYRCASSPEARADTGELFFGEGSRLTVL.

The chain is built from TRBV19 and TRBJ1-4; 8 nucleotides align to TRBD1. CDR1 and CDR2 (germline): LNHDA, SQIVND (reference sequence). This CDR3 is built from 14 residues. V lost 6 bases to trimming and J lost 8 bases; unmatched junction nucleotides: 8. This CDR3 is CASRPRTGWEKLFF. The DNA of the CDR3 is TGTGCCAGTAGACCCCGGACAGGGTGGGAAAAACTGTTTTTT.

V usage is TRBV2 and J usage is TRBJ2-7, with 9 bases aligning to TRBD2. The V segment lost 5 bases and the J segment 6 bases; nucleotides outside the gene matches: 11. Germline-derived CDR1 and CDR2 are SNHLY and FYNNEI. CDR3 length: 15 amino acids. The CDR3 nucleotides read TGTGCCAGCAGTTCCCCAGGGGCGGGAGGGATCGAGCAGTACTTC. It specifies CASSSPGAGGIEQYF.

The gene calls are TRBV9 and TRBJ2-6; the match to TRBD1 covers 7 bases. The CDR3 covers 16 residues. Germline loops: CDR1 SGDLS, CDR2 YYNGEE. V shed 1 base, J shed 0 bases, and the junction held 1 base outside the gene matches. The CDR3 loop is CASSVRTGSGANVLTF. The CDR3 bases are TGTGCCAGCAGCGTACGGACAGGCTCTGGGGCCAACGTCCTGACTTTC. Combining the CDR3 with reference TRBV9 and TRBJ2-6 gives the whole variable domain DSGVTQTPKHLITATGQRVTLRCSPRSGDLSVYWYQQSLDQGLQFLIQYYNGEERAKGNILERFSAQQFPDLHSELNLSSLELGDSALYFCASSVRTGSGANVLTFGAGSRLTVL.

The chain joins TRBV19 to TRBJ2-5; 12 positions agree with TRBD2. The CDR3 covers 17 residues. Looked up from germline, CDR1 is LNHDA and CDR2 is SQIVND (reference sequence). Losses at the gene ends were 7 bases for V and 5 bases for J; bases not matched to a gene: 14. The CDR3 protein is CASTPPSGGASVETQYF. CDR3 nucleotide sequence: TGTGCCAGTACCCCCCCTAGCGGGGGGGCCTCAGTGGAGACCCAGTACTTC. The whole variable domain, filled in from reference TRBV19 and TRBJ2-5, reads DGGITQSPKYLFRKEGQNVTLSCEQNLNHDAMYWYRQDPGQGLRLIYYSQIVNDFQKGDIAEGYSVSREKKESFPLTVTSAQKNPTAFYLCASTPPSGGASVETQYFGPGTRLLVL.

The genes are TRBV7-9 and TRBJ1-4; D uncertain. There are 15 residues in the CDR3. V shed 1 base and J shed 0 bases, with 6 bases lying between them. Germline V gives CDR1 SEHNR, CDR2 FQNEAQ (reference sequence). CDR3 DNA: TGTGCCAGCAGCTTAGGTTCCACAACTAATGAAAAACTGTTTTTT. It codes for CASSLGSTTNEKLFF.

The chain carries TRBV11-2 and TRBJ1-1; 7 bases are shared with TRBD1. Trimming cost V 3 bases and J 4 bases; bases outside gene matches: 5. CDR1 is SGHAT and CDR2 is FQNNGV in the germline V gene. This CDR3 has 14 amino acids. CDR3 amino acids: CASSFEGAGTEAFF. Written as DNA, the CDR3 is TGTGCCAGCAGCTTTGAGGGGGCGGGCACTGAAGCTTTCTTT.

This chain uses TRBV2 with TRBJ2-5, with 8 bases identical to TRBD1. CDR1 is SNHLY, CDR2 FYNNEI, per germline. CDR3 length: 13 residues. The trim removed 7 bases at V and 0 bases at J, leaving 1 base unmatched. The CDR3 sequence: CASMGQDQETQYF. The CDR3 DNA sequence: TGTGCCAGCATGGGACAGGACCAAGAGACCCAGTACTTC. Combining the CDR3 with reference TRBV2 and TRBJ2-5 gives the whole variable domain EPEVTQTPSHQVTQMGQEVILRCVPISNHLYFYWYRQILGQKVEFLVSFYNNEISEKSEIFDDQFSVERPDGSNFTLKIRSTKLEDSAMYFCASMGQDQETQYFGPGTRLLVL.

The count of this clone is one. The V gene is TRBV27, the J gene TRBJ2-1, with D unresolved. Germline V gene lookup returns CDR1 MNHEY and CDR2 SMNVEV (reference sequence). Trimming took off 0 bases at V and 4 bases at J, with 4 bases between the two ends. This CDR3 contains 13 residues. The chain's CDR3 is CASSLSNYNEQFF. CDR3 in DNA: TGTGCCAGCAGTTTATCCAATTACAATGAGCAGTTCTTC.

V usage is TRBV18 and J usage is TRBJ2-7; TRBD1 matches 11 bases. The CDR3 length is 20 residues. Trimming cost V 3 bases and J 10 bases; bases outside gene matches: 26. Germline V gene data show CDR1 as KGHSH and CDR2 as LQKENI. The CDR3 DNA sequence: TGTGCCAGCTCACCCTACCCCGGGACAGGGGGACGACGAAGCACCCCTACCCAGTACTTC. Residues: CASSPYPGTGGRRSTPTQYF.

This rearrangement joins TRBV6-5 to TRBJ2-7; 8 bases map to TRBD2. Germline loops: CDR1 MNHEY, CDR2 SVGAGI. This CDR3 comprises 15 residues. The V segment lost 5 bases and the J segment 2 bases; nucleotides outside the gene matches: 8. CDR3 DNA sequence: TGTGCCAGCAGTCTCAGAAGCGGGGGAGCCTACGAGCAGTACTTC. This codes for CASSLRSGGAYEQYF.

The chain is built from TRBV11-3 and TRBJ2-2; 10 bases fit TRBD2. The CDR3 covers 15 residues. The germline CDR1 and CDR2 sequences are SGHNT and YENEEA. Germline trimming cut 5 bases from V and 7 bases from J; bases unmatched to any gene: 7. CDR3 loop: CASSLGTSVFGELFF. In DNA, the CDR3 is TGTGCCAGCAGCCTAGGGACTAGCGTTTTCGGGGAGCTGTTTTTT.

This chain uses TRBV19 with TRBJ2-7; 8 positions agree with TRBD1. The V and J ends lost 2 bases and 6 bases, in that order; junction bases with no gene match: 6. In germline, CDR1 is LNHDA, CDR2 SQIVND (reference sequence). The CDR3 runs to 14 residues. For the CDR3, the DNA is TGTGCCAGTAGTATACAGGGGGCGCACGGCGAGCAGTACTTC. As protein: CASSIQGAHGEQYF.

This chain joins TRBV5-1 and TRBJ2-1, with D possibly TRBD2 on 6 matching bases. The ends were cut back, 0 bases at V and 4 bases at J, with 17 bases in the middle. The CDR3 runs to 17 residues. Germline V CDR1 and CDR2: SGHRS, YFSETQ. DNA of the CDR3: TGCGCCAGCAGCTTGGCCGGGGACGGGGGTTGGTACAATGAGCAGTTCTTC. Translated, it gives CASSLAGDGGWYNEQFF.

The chain joins TRBV27 to TRBJ1-4; perhaps TRBD1 as D (5 bases). This CDR3 has 16 residues. Germline CDR1 and CDR2: MNHEY and SMNVEV (reference sequence). Trimming stripped 4 bases from V and 7 bases from J, with 19 bases between. CDR3 sequence: CASSSTTATRSEKLFF. CDR3 sequence (DNA): TGTGCCAGCAGTTCCACGACAGCCACCAGGAGTGAAAAACTGTTTTTT.

This chain joins TRBV5-6 and TRBJ1-6; weak D call: TRBD1 (5 bases). The germline CDR1 and CDR2 sequences are SGHDT and YYEEEE. The CDR3 is made up of 15 amino acids. The ends were cut back, 0 bases at V and 9 bases at J, with 13 bases in the middle. CDR3: CASSLDQGPISPLHF. In DNA, the CDR3 is TGTGCCAGCAGCTTGGATCAGGGTCCAATTTCACCCCTCCACTTT.

The CDR3 DNA follows: TGTGCCAGCAGTGAAGCGCGGCTATACAATGAGCAGTTCTTC. Residues: CASSEARLYNEQFF. The rearrangement uses TRBV2 and TRBJ2-1, with D unresolved. V shed 0 bases and J shed 4 bases, with 7 bases lying between them. The CDR3 contains 14 residues. Germline CDR1 reads SNHLY; CDR2 reads FYNNEI.